The clone carrying this T cell receptor (beta chain) turned up a few times. Its antigen is unidentified. This entry is derived from a study of T cells in Graves' hyperthyroidism and ophthalmopathy. Across the whole study: It was at initial diagnosis, before any treatment, that peripheral blood was collected.

Study-level points and caveats: Before onset, ophthalmopathy was predicted by the model a median around 6 months earlier. Most thyroid clonotypes that were expanded above 0.001 also turned up in blood.

This CDR3 has 14 residues. Germline V gene lookup returns CDR1 WSHSY and CDR2 SAAADI. V was cut by 5 bases and J by 6 bases, with 13 bases left in between. The TCR beta CDR3 regions underwent amplification using RNA transcripts as the source. Initially, a first-round RT-PCR of the TCR CDR3 employed the HTBI primer set. TCRdb re-analysed the multiplex PCR reads in MiXCR, keeping a single row per CDR3 protein. The table includes 220,000 or so distinct CDR3 sequences, roughly 15% detected once. Extraction of PBMCs used approximately 10 ml of fresh peripheral blood. Sequencing was done on a sample of blood. The chain links TRBV10-2 to TRBJ1-4; D perhaps matches TRBD1 (6 bases). The origin of this receptor is a woman aged 18 to 35 with Graves' ophthalmopathy. CDR3 in DNA: TGCGCCAGCAGTTTAGGGGGGGCGGATGAAAAACTGTTTTTT. It encodes CASSLGGADEKLFF.